This passage covers 28 T cell receptor beta chains from one sample sequenced in a study of blood T cell repertoires in COVID-19 (dated by TCRdb to 2020 to 2022). Receptor libraries were prepared by the immunoSEQ multiplex PCR assay. TCRdb re-hosts the immuneACCESS table, in-frame sequences only. Its copies lack some clones; in the studies checked, an unresolved V gene accounts for under half of them, and the cause for the rest is not known. Present in this sample are approximately 200,000 clones, 80% of which were seen just once. 7.4% of the sample is in the top ten clones. Input material: PBMCs or T cells enriched from blood (not recorded which). The receptor set was obtained from a woman aged 40 to 49 with acute COVID-19.

This chain links TRBV2 with TRBJ1-1; 7 bases map to TRBD1. The V segment lost 10 bases and the J segment 3 bases; nucleotides outside the gene matches: 14. The CDR3 runs 15 residues. Germline CDR1 is SNHLY and CDR2 is FYNNEI. The CDR3 sequence: CATSGQERRDTEAFF. The CDR3 DNA is TGTGCCACCTCCGGACAGGAAAGAAGGGACACTGAAGCTTTCTTT.

This CDR3 reads CASRVTGNNSPLHF. As DNA, the CDR3 is TGTGCCAGCAGGGTGACAGGGAATAATTCACCCCTCCACTTT. The chain is built from TRBV27 and TRBJ1-6; 7 nucleotides line up with TRBD1. The CDR3 runs to 14 residues. J lost 5 bases, V lost 6 bases, and 4 bases had no gene match. Germline CDR1 MNHEY, CDR2 SMNVEV (reference sequence).

The rearrangement links TRBV7-9 to TRBJ1-1; tentatively, D is TRBD1 (6 bases). The germline V gene encodes CDR1 SEHNR and CDR2 FQNEAQ (reference sequence). The CDR3 spans 15 residues. The germline V and J ends were trimmed by 5 bases and 5 bases, with 18 bases remaining between them. CDR3 in amino acids: CASSPRGVQGTEAFF. In nucleotides, the CDR3 is TGTGCCAGCAGCCCCCGAGGGGTGCAGGGGACTGAAGCTTTCTTT.

This sequence joins TRBV3-1 (or the pseudogene TRBV3-2) and TRBJ2-2; 7 bases agree with TRBD2. Per the germline V gene, CDR1 is LGHDT and CDR2 is YNNKEL (reference sequence). V lost 2 bases, J lost 5 bases, and 2 bases stayed unmatched. The CDR3 loop spans 14 amino acids. This CDR3 is CASSQSRGTGELFF. The CDR3 DNA follows: TGTGCCAGCAGCCAATCGCGGGGGACCGGGGAGCTGTTTTTT.

This clone was counted a few times. In nucleotides, the CDR3 is TGCGCCAGCAGCTACTTTGGGGAGGTAGAGAATTCACCCCTCCACTTT. This translates into CASSYFGEVENSPLHF. The rearrangement links TRBV5-1 to TRBJ1-6; D is unresolved. V gave up 3 bases and J gave up 7 bases, with 17 bases separating them. This CDR3 is 16 amino acids long. Germline CDR1 and CDR2: SGHRS and YFSETQ. Full variable domain (remainder filled in from reference TRBV5-1 and TRBJ1-6): KAGVTQTPRYLIKTRGQQVTLSCSPISGHRSVSWYQQTPGQGLQFLFEYFSETQRNKGNFPGRFSGRQFSNSRSEMNVSTLELGDSALYLCASSYFGEVENSPLHFGNGTRLTVT.

The gene calls are TRBV5-1 and TRBJ2-7; 11 bases are a match to TRBD2. CDR1 and CDR2 from the germline V gene are SGHRS and YFSETQ. Trimming cost V 7 bases and J 0 bases; bases outside gene matches: 9. There are 16 residues in the CDR3. CDR3 nucleotides: TGCGCCAGCTGCAAAGACGGGACTAGCGGCTCCTACGAGCAGTACTTC. Residues: CASCKDGTSGSYEQYF.

The chain carries TRBV28 and TRBJ1-2; D is undetermined. The CDR3 has 13 residues. Looked up from germline, CDR1 is MDHEN and CDR2 is SYDVKM. V gave up 6 bases and J gave up 2 bases, with 10 bases separating them. The CDR3 sequence is CASSPPLNYGYTF. The CDR3, as DNA: TGTGCCAGCAGCCCCCCCTTGAACTATGGCTACACCTTC.

The rearrangement joins TRBV2 to TRBJ2-5; 7 positions agree with TRBD1. CDR3 size: 14 residues. Germline V CDR1 and CDR2: SNHLY, FYNNEI. V shed 6 bases, J shed 4 bases, and the junction held 8 bases outside the gene matches. The CDR3 DNA reads TGTGCCAGCAGCCGACAGGGTGGTCCAGAGACCCAGTACTTC. As protein: CASSRQGGPETQYF.

The V gene is TRBV12-5, the J gene TRBJ1-2; D is ambiguous. CDR1 LGHNT and CDR2 FRNRAP come from the germline V gene. V dropped 9 bases and J dropped 5 bases, with 16 bases sitting between them. The CDR3 loop spans 13 amino acids. The CDR3 loop is CASSRGPGYGYTF. Written as DNA, the CDR3 is TGTGCTAGCTCTCGGGGTCCCGGTTATGGCTACACCTTC. The full variable domain, rest sourced from reference TRBV12-5 and TRBJ1-2, is DARVTQTPRHKVTEMGQEVTMRCQPILGHNTVFWYRQTMMQGLELLAYFRNRAPLDDSGMPKDRFSAEMPDATLATLKIQPSEPRDSAVYFCASSRGPGYGYTFGSGTRLTVV.

The genes are TRBV27 and TRBJ1-1, with D perhaps TRBD1 (6 bases). The CDR3 has 15 amino acids. Germline V gene lookup returns CDR1 MNHEY and CDR2 SMNVEV (reference sequence). Trimming left V 5 bases short and J 4 bases short, with 17 bases between. CDR3 nucleotides: TGTGCCAGCAGTCCCAGGGGAACGGGGCTCACTGAAGCTTTCTTT. This encodes CASSPRGTGLTEAFF.

The chain links TRBV29-1 to TRBJ2-5; D might be TRBD2 (6 bases). The V gene's germline CDR1 is SQVTM and CDR2 ANQGSEA. V lost 4 bases, J lost 2 bases, and 11 bases lay in between. This CDR3 has 13 amino acids. CDR3: CSVAGVLQETQYF. In DNA, the CDR3 is TGCAGCGTTGCGGGGGTCCTGCAAGAGACCCAGTACTTC.

This chain joins TRBV5-1 and TRBJ2-3; possible D gene TRBD1, 6 bases. V was clipped by 0 bases and J by 3 bases, with 8 bases between them. Germline loops: CDR1 SGHRS, CDR2 YFSETQ. This CDR3 is built from 14 residues. CDR3 sequence (DNA): TGCGCCAGCAGCTTGGGACAGGTTACAGATACGCAGTATTTT. This sequence encodes CASSLGQVTDTQYF.

This chain connects TRBV3-1 (or the pseudogene TRBV3-2) to TRBJ2-3; TRBD2 matches 9 bases. CDR3 length: 18 residues. The V segment lost 0 bases and the J segment 3 bases; nucleotides outside the gene matches: 10. CDR1 and CDR2 from the germline V gene are LGHDT and YNNKEL (reference sequence). The CDR3 DNA sequence: TGTGCCAGCAGCCAAGACAGTATGCGGGGGGGTTGGACAGATACGCAGTATTTT. This translates into CASSQDSMRGGWTDTQYF.

The rearrangement uses TRBV30 and TRBJ1-1; D gene uncertain. The CDR3 sequence is 15 residues long. V shed 4 bases and J shed 0 bases, with 15 bases lying between them. Germline CDR1 GTSNPN, CDR2 SVGIG (reference sequence). In DNA, the CDR3 is TGTGCCTGGACCACATCTCAGGTCTTGAACACTGAAGCTTTCTTT. It encodes CAWTTSQVLNTEAFF.

The genes are TRBV28 and TRBJ1-2; D not resolved. The CDR3 is 13 residues long. V gave up 6 bases and J gave up 1 base, with 9 bases separating them. Per germline, CDR1 MDHEN and CDR2 SYDVKM. As DNA, the CDR3 is TGTGCCAGCAGGGAGAGTAGTAACTATGGCTACACCTTC. Translating it yields CASRESSNYGYTF.

The rearrangement links TRBV2 to TRBJ1-6; no clear D. In germline, CDR1 is SNHLY, CDR2 FYNNEI. The germline V and J ends were trimmed by 3 bases and 7 bases, with 13 bases remaining between them. The CDR3 loop spans 15 amino acids. CDR3 loop: CASSDNSEGNSPLHF. DNA for the CDR3: TGTGCCAGCAGTGATAACTCCGAGGGCAATTCACCCCTCCACTTT.

The chain is built from TRBV13 and TRBJ2-3; TRBD2 is a possible D gene (6 bases). V was pared by 3 bases and J by 5 bases, with 27 bases between. CDR3 size: 19 residues. Looked up from germline, CDR1 is PRHDT and CDR2 is FYEKMQ (reference sequence). As DNA, the CDR3 is TGTGCCAGCAGCTTCTCCTCGGAGGGTCTCGGTTTTAGGGAAGATACGCAGTATTTT. This encodes CASSFSSEGLGFREDTQYF.

V and J are TRBV11-2 and TRBJ2-2; a possible D gene is TRBD1 (5 bases). The germline V and J ends were trimmed by 4 bases and 3 bases, with 12 bases remaining between them. The germline CDR1 and CDR2 sequences are SGHAT and FQNNGV. This CDR3 comprises 15 residues. The CDR3: CASSSQTDYTGELFF. The DNA for the CDR3 is TGTGCCAGCAGCTCGCAGACAGATTACACCGGGGAGCTGTTTTTT.

The V gene is TRBV10-3, the J gene TRBJ1-5; D is possibly TRBD1 (6 bases). Deletions cut 4 bases from V and 5 bases from J, with 12 bases between. CDR1 and CDR2 from the germline V gene are ENHRY and SYGVKD. The CDR3 consists of 14 residues. The CDR3 sequence is CAISGRQDHQPQHF. The CDR3 bases are TGTGCCATCAGTGGCCGACAGGACCATCAGCCCCAGCATTTT.

The chain joins TRBV28 to TRBJ1-1, with D tentatively TRBD1 (6 bases). CDR1 MDHEN and CDR2 SYDVKM come from the germline V gene. V was cut by 6 bases and J by 6 bases, with 17 bases left in between. This CDR3 has 14 residues. The DNA for the CDR3 is TGTGCCAGCAGCCGGGGGGGGGCTTCGGCTGAAGCTTTCTTT. This gives the protein CASSRGGASAEAFF. Variable domain in full (rest from reference TRBV28 and TRBJ1-1): DVKVTQSSRYLVKRTGEKVFLECVQDMDHENMFWYRQDPGLGLRLIYFSYDVKMKEKGDIPEGYSVSREKKERFSLILESASTNQTSMYLCASSRGGASAEAFFGQGTRLTVV.

The V gene is TRBV9, the J gene TRBJ1-2; possible D gene TRBD1, 5 bases. This CDR3 has 16 residues. Between the trimmed V and J ends, which lost 0 bases and 3 bases, there was a span of 15 bases. Germline V gene sequence: CDR1 SGDLS, CDR2 YYNGEE. CDR3: CASSVGGGADHYGYTF. For the CDR3, the DNA is TGTGCCAGCAGCGTAGGGGGTGGGGCGGACCACTATGGCTACACCTTC.

The chain uses TRBV2 and TRBJ2-1; TRBD1 might be the D (5 bases). V was cut by 4 bases and J by 3 bases, with 13 bases left in between. This CDR3 comprises 15 residues. The V gene's germline CDR1 is SNHLY and CDR2 FYNNEI. This chain's CDR3 is CASSADRNYYNEQFF. CDR3 DNA: TGTGCCAGCAGTGCCGACAGAAATTACTACAATGAGCAGTTCTTC.

J is TRBJ2-5 and V is TRBV4-1, with 8 bases identical to TRBD1. Germline V CDR1 and CDR2: MGHRA, YSYEKL. CDR3 length equals 15 residues. Trimming at V came to 4 bases and at J to 1 base, leaving 5 bases not matched to a gene. CDR3 residues: CASSLGQGSQETQYF. The CDR3 region has the DNA TGCGCCAGCAGCCTAGGACAGGGCTCCCAAGAGACCCAGTACTTC.

CDR3: CASSLNPGTEAFF. CDR3 bases: TGTGCCAGCAGCTTAAATCCGGGAACTGAAGCTTTCTTT. The chain joins TRBV7-3 to TRBJ1-1; D is uncertain. The CDR3 is made up of 13 amino acids. V was trimmed by 1 base and J by 5 bases, leaving 8 bases between them. Per germline, CDR1 SGHTA and CDR2 FQGTGA.

This clone was seen only once. V is TRBV5-1 and J is TRBJ2-7, with TRBD1 as a possible D gene (6 bases). This CDR3 region has 16 residues. The V gene's germline CDR1 is SGHRS and CDR2 YFSETQ. Deletions cut 0 bases from V and 0 bases from J, with 13 bases between. CDR3: CASSLEVRGISYEQYF. The CDR3 coding sequence is TGCGCCAGCAGCTTGGAGGTCAGGGGCATCTCCTACGAGCAGTACTTC.

The rearrangement links TRBV19 to TRBJ1-1; D call uncertain. The CDR3 length is 13 residues. Trimming took 8 bases from V and 0 from J, leaving 10 bases between them. Per the germline V gene, CDR1 is LNHDA and CDR2 is SQIVND (reference sequence). The CDR3: CASEAVMNTEAFF. CDR3 nucleotides: TGTGCCAGTGAGGCGGTAATGAACACTGAAGCTTTCTTT.

This rearrangement joins TRBV28 to TRBJ1-3; D gene uncertain. Germline values: CDR1 MDHEN, CDR2 SYDVKM. V lost 7 bases to trimming and J lost 0 bases, with 16 bases between them. The CDR3 runs to 16 residues. The CDR3 region is CASNQLLGSSGNTIYF. CDR3 nucleotide sequence: TGTGCCAGCAACCAACTTTTGGGGAGCTCTGGAAACACCATATATTTT.

This chain links TRBV4-1 with TRBJ2-5, with 10 bases matching TRBD2. The germline V gene has CDR1 MGHRA and CDR2 YSYEKL. The ends lost 0 bases at V and 2 bases at J; junction bases unmatched: 12. The length of the CDR3 is 19 residues. The CDR3 spells CASSQEIAGGLNLQETQYF. The CDR3 DNA follows: TGCGCCAGCAGCCAAGAAATAGCGGGGGGCCTGAACTTACAAGAGACCCAGTACTTC.